This is a list of T cell receptor beta chains from one sample in a study of synovial regulatory T cells in juvenile arthritis. TCRdb's copy holds only in-frame clones and misses some; the assay was immunoSEQ multiplex PCR. Reported are about 10,000 clones; the ten largest clones contain 0.35%. The specimen sequenced was Treg cells from blood. The receptors were gathered from a donor between 2 and 35 years old with juvenile idiopathic arthritis. Each CDR3 is given with its conserved first and last residue. Size is omitted from some rows. Given values are once, few, many or a class for expanded clones.

v_call	j_call	clone_size	cdr3_aa
TRBV7-8	TRBJ2-1	-	CASSSGLAGGRNEQFF
TRBV11-3	TRBJ2-3	-	CASSQTTGSWGTDTQYF
TRBV10-3	TRBJ2-2	-	CAISELSGRWTGELFF
TRBV5-6	TRBJ1-6	-	CASSFGLSPLHF
TRBV6-1	TRBJ2-7	-	CASSEFYEQYF
TRBV5-4	TRBJ1-5	-	CASSLPNQPQHF
TRBV2	TRBJ1-2	-	CASSLAPRGRGYTF
TRBV25-1	TRBJ1-2	-	CASSEWEGGYTF
TRBV5-6	TRBJ2-2	-	CASSWGQGNTGELFF
TRBV18	TRBJ1-1	-	CASSPLVAGFSDTEAFF
TRBV19	TRBJ1-1	-	CASSVLRGPGNTEAFF
TRBV11-2	TRBJ1-3	-	CASSRGPGNTIYF
TRBV2	TRBJ1-1	-	CASRFEWNTEAFF
TRBV2	TRBJ1-2	-	CASRQGGYTF
TRBV18	TRBJ1-1	-	CASSKKQGGTEAFF
TRBV20-1	TRBJ1-1	-	CSARGGREAFF
TRBV6-6	TRBJ2-4	-	CASSYLGKAKNIQYF
TRBV11-3	TRBJ2-3	-	CASSFYSGVDPDTQYF
TRBV4-1	TRBJ2-7	-	CASSFTGHEQYF
TRBV18	TRBJ1-5	-	CASSPDRASNQPQHF
TRBV7-8	TRBJ2-7	-	CASSPQNRGYEQYF
TRBV4-2	TRBJ1-2	-	CASSQDRGLGYTF
TRBV11-2	TRBJ2-7	-	CASSLTSGAPGYEQYF
TRBV19	TRBJ1-2	medium-sized	CASSMGGYGYTF
TRBV10-3	TRBJ1-3	-	CAIARDSGNTIYF
TRBV19	TRBJ2-7	-	CASSRQGATEQYF
TRBV11-3	TRBJ2-2	-	CASKADTGELFF
TRBV20-1	TRBJ1-1	-	CSARLQEAFF
TRBV4-1	TRBJ1-1	-	CASSQVVVFRDRGTEAFF
TRBV27	TRBJ2-5	-	CASSPGWGRGFEETQYF
TRBV4-1	TRBJ1-2	-	CASSEAENRKTYGYTF
TRBV19	TRBJ1-2	-	CASSSTRGAGSYTF
TRBV10-3	TRBJ2-7	-	CAIRAGTSLIPYEQYF
TRBV5-1	TRBJ2-7	-	CASKGLAGSYEQYF
TRBV4-1	TRBJ1-1	-	CASSSREGGNTEAFF
TRBV19	TRBJ2-1	-	CASSIAGVYNEQFF
TRBV11-2	TRBJ1-1	-	CASSPTSRAGTEAFF
TRBV10-3	TRBJ1-5	-	CAISQGTNQPQHF
TRBV7-8	TRBJ2-2	-	CASSPAADRGAAGELFF
TRBV11-2	TRBJ1-3	-	CASSLGRGQLPFRGNTIYF
TRBV9	TRBJ1-2	-	CASSVEGTTNYGYTF
TRBV5-6	TRBJ2-1	-	CASSQTSGRLEAYNEQFF
TRBV10-3	TRBJ2-7	-	CAIRPAQGAVYEQYF
TRBV6-1	TRBJ1-3	-	CASRRAGTDGNTIYF
TRBV6-1	TRBJ1-2	-	CASSLGASYGYTF
TRBV11-2	TRBJ2-7	-	CASSLVAGGFYEQYF
TRBV18	TRBJ2-7	-	CASSPRRGSEQYF
TRBV18	TRBJ2-6	-	CASSPLPDRAGANVLTF